This entry lists 15 T cell receptor beta chains sequenced from one sample in a study of T cell repertoires in cytomegalovirus infection. No antigen has been assigned to these receptors. MiXCR, run by TCRdb on the reads, gives a single entry per CDR3 protein. The sample lists approximately 1,000,000 distinct CDR3 sequences, 30% to 40% seen once, with more than 12% in the top ten. The source was cultured CD8+ T cells from PBMCs, collected from culture after CMV antigen stimulation. These TCRs come from a human donor in good health (CMV status not recorded). Some clones in this sample may be carry-over from other donors' samples.

This clonotype was picked up many times. This chain links TRBV7-9 with TRBJ2-5; the match to TRBD2 covers 9 bases. The CDR3 runs to 15 residues. Germline trimming cut 7 bases from V and 2 bases from J; bases unmatched to any gene: 8. CDR1 and CDR2 (germline): SEHNR, FQNEAQ (reference sequence). In nucleotides, the CDR3 is TGTGCCAGCACGGGGGGTAGCGGGGGACAAGAGACCCAGTACTTC. Translated, it gives CASTGGSGGQETQYF.

The sample holds a few counts of this clonotype. The rearrangement links TRBV14 to TRBJ1-2; D uncertain. Germline assignment: CDR1 SGHDN and CDR2 FVKESK. This CDR3 contains 15 residues. V was pared by 4 bases and J by 6 bases, with 18 bases between. CDR3 sequence: CASSPFMSGINGYTF. The DNA of the CDR3 is TGTGCCAGCAGCCCCTTTATGTCGGGGATAAATGGCTACACCTTC.

The sample holds many counts of this clonotype. The CDR3 DNA is TGTGCCAGCAGCTCCCCAGGAGGTCCAGACACTGAAGCTTTCTTT. Protein: CASSSPGGPDTEAFF. The rearrangement links TRBV7-9 to TRBJ1-1; D not resolved. Trimming left V 4 bases short and J 3 bases short, with 15 bases between. CDR3 size: 15 residues. Per germline, CDR1 SEHNR and CDR2 FQNEAQ (reference sequence).

This clonotype turned up a few times. The chain has TRBV4-1 and TRBJ2-6, with D tentatively TRBD1 (5 bases). Germline loops: CDR1 MGHRA, CDR2 YSYEKL. The CDR3 totals 15 residues. V shed 4 bases and J shed 4 bases, with 11 bases lying between them. The CDR3 DNA is TGCGCCAGCAGCCCGGCAGGGCGAGGGGCCAACGTCCTGACTTTC. It translates to CASSPAGRGANVLTF.

Ten or more counts support this clonotype. The genes are TRBV7-8 and TRBJ2-5, with TRBD2 identical over 8 bases. The length of the CDR3 is 18 residues. The germline V gene has CDR1 SGHVS and CDR2 FQNEAQ. V shed 1 base and J 2 bases; nucleotides not matched to a gene: 12. CDR3 DNA sequence: TGTGCCAGCAGCTTAGAATATGCGGGGGGACTAGGACAAGAGACCCAGTACTTC. Translation gives CASSLEYAGGLGQETQYF. Combining the CDR3 with reference TRBV7-8 and TRBJ2-5 gives the whole variable domain GAGVSQSPRYKVAKRGQDVALRCDPISGHVSLFWYQQALGQGPEFLTYFQNEAQLDKSGLPSDRFFAERPEGSVSTLKIQRTQQEDSAVYLCASSLEYAGGLGQETQYFGPGTRLLVL.

This chain connects TRBV20-1 to TRBJ1-5; D is uncertain. V gave up 2 bases and J gave up 3 bases, with 17 bases separating them. CDR1 is DFQATT and CDR2 is SNEGSKA in the germline V gene (reference sequence). There are 16 residues in the CDR3. The CDR3 DNA sequence: TGCAGTGCTAGATCTGAGGGTGTTATCAACAATCAGCCCCAGCATTTT. It specifies CSARSEGVINNQPQHF.

This clonotype was seen a handful of times. The rearrangement joins TRBV15 to TRBJ2-2; no firm D call. The CDR3 has 13 amino acids. Trimming left V 2 bases short and J 4 bases short, with 5 bases between. Looked up from germline, CDR1 is LNHNV and CDR2 is YYDKDF (reference sequence). CDR3 nucleotides: TGTGCCACCAGCAGATACAGCACCGGGGAGCTGTTTTTT. Its protein product is CATSRYSTGELFF.

This clonotype was seen at least ten times. The chain employs TRBV15 and TRBJ1-1; D is ambiguous. Germline CDR1 and CDR2: LNHNV and YYDKDF (reference sequence). V was shortened by 4 bases and J by 8 bases, with 20 bases between the two germline ends. This CDR3 spans 15 amino acids. This CDR3 reads CATSNRHQPSLEAFF. The CDR3 DNA sequence: TGTGCCACCAGCAACCGACACCAGCCTTCCTTGGAAGCTTTCTTT.

The CDR3 region is CASSYSSVGQPPGTQYF. The DNA for the CDR3 is TGTGCCAGCAGTTACTCTAGCGTCGGACAGCCCCCGGGGACCCAGTACTTC. The rearrangement links TRBV6-5 to TRBJ2-5; D might be TRBD1 (6 bases). Trimming cost V 0 bases and J 7 bases, with 21 bases left between them. CDR3 length: 17 residues. Germline CDR1 is MNHEY and CDR2 is SVGAGI.

This clonotype was counted only a few times. The rearrangement uses TRBV6-1 and TRBJ2-1; D remains unclear. This CDR3 has 13 residues. Germline assignment: CDR1 MNHNS and CDR2 SASEGT. V was trimmed by 6 bases and J by 4 bases, leaving 10 bases between them. The CDR3, as DNA: TGTGCCAGCAGCGAGAACGGTTACAATGAGCAGTTCTTC. Protein product: CASSENGYNEQFF.

The chain uses TRBV27 and TRBJ2-6; 9 positions match TRBD1. Per the germline V gene, CDR1 is MNHEY and CDR2 is SMNVEV (reference sequence). This CDR3 has 18 amino acids. V dropped 7 bases and J dropped 4; count of bases not matched to a gene: 14. The CDR3 is CASKQHSGTGWGANVLTF. Here the CDR3 DNA reads TGTGCCAGCAAACAACATTCCGGGACAGGGTGGGGGGCCAACGTCCTGACTTTC. The whole variable domain, remainder taken from reference TRBV27 and TRBJ2-6, is EAQVTQNPRYLITVTGKKLTVTCSQNMNHEYMSWYRQDPGLGLRQIYYSMNVEVTDKGDVPEGYKVSRKEKRNFPLILESPSPNQTSLYFCASKQHSGTGWGANVLTFGAGSRLTVL.

This clonotype was observed at least ten times. The rearrangement links TRBV7-2 to TRBJ1-5; 7 nucleotides match TRBD1. Germline CDR1 SGHTA, CDR2 FQGNSA. The CDR3 is made up of 16 amino acids. V lost 5 bases and J lost 7; bases outside the gene matches: 14. The CDR3 bases are TGTGCCAGCAGCGCCCGGGACAGCCCCGACCTACAGCCCCAGCATTTT. It codes for CASSARDSPDLQPQHF.

This clonotype occurred many times. This sequence joins TRBV7-6 and TRBJ1-1, with 10 positions matching TRBD1. This CDR3 is built from 16 residues. The V gene end was trimmed by 0 bases and the J gene end by 1 base; junction bases not matched to a gene: 2. Germline CDR1 reads SGHVS; CDR2 reads FNYEAQ. CDR3 amino acids: CASSLAGQGPNTEAFF. CDR3 DNA sequence: TGTGCCAGCAGCTTAGCGGGACAGGGGCCGAACACTGAAGCTTTCTTT.

The rearrangement joins TRBV10-3 to TRBJ1-5; D is unresolved. The V gene lost 0 bases and the J gene lost 4 bases, with 7 bases spanning the gap. This CDR3 is built from 14 residues. Germline assignment: CDR1 ENHRY and CDR2 SYGVKD. The CDR3 region is CAISESIGNQPQHF. CDR3 DNA: TGTGCCATCAGTGAGTCTATTGGGAATCAGCCCCAGCATTTT.

This clonotype was seen a few times. V is TRBV28 and J is TRBJ1-2; a weak D match, TRBD1 (6 bases). Germline V gene lookup returns CDR1 MDHEN and CDR2 SYDVKM. Trimming removed 7 bases from V and 0 bases from J, with 12 bases in between. This CDR3 contains 14 residues. The CDR3 bases are TGTGCCAGCACTTATGGGGGCGCTAACTATGGCTACACCTTC. Translation gives CASTYGGANYGYTF.